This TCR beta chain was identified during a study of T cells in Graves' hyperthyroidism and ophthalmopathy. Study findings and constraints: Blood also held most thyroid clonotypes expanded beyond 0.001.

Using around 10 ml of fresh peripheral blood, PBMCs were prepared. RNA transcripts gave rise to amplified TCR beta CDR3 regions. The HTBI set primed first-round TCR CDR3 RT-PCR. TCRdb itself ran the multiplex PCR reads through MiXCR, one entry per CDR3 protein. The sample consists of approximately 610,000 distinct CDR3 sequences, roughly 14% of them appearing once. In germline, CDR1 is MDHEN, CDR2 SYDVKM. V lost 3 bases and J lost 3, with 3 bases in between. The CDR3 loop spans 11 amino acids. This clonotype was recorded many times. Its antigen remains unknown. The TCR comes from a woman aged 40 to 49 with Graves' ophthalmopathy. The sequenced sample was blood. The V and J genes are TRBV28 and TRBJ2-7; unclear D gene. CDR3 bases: TGTGCCAGCAGTTTCAACTACGAGCAGTACTTC. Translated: CASSFNYEQYF.